This paragraph reports one T cell receptor (beta chain). This sample was included in a study of blood T cell repertoires in COVID-19. The germline gives CDR1 MNHEY, CDR2 SVGAGI. The CDR3 spans 14 residues. Trimming removed 5 bases at V and 4 bases at J, with 12 bases between. This table comes from immunoSEQ multiplex PCR, and its TCRdb copy is limited to in-frame clones, with some not included. The profile covers about 330,000 clones, with more than 75% appearing a single time and approximately 4% taken by the ten largest. The V gene is TRBV6-5, the J gene TRBJ2-1; D is unclear. Sequenced: peripheral blood. The source is a woman aged 45-59 years with active or convalescent COVID-19. CDR3: CASSLLRQYNEQFF. Written as DNA, the CDR3 is TGTGCCAGCAGTCTACTACGGCAGTACAATGAGCAGTTCTTC.